This T cell receptor beta chain derives from a study of Ad26.COV2.S vaccination and SARS-CoV-2 variants. The wider study: Trial arm assignment for the donor was COV1001 Ad26.COV2.S.

The CDR3 length is 15 residues. V lost 4 bases and J 0 bases, leaving 11 bases between the germline ends. Germline V gene sequence: CDR1 SGHRS, CDR2 YFSETQ. Only in-frame clones appear in the TCRdb table, and some are missing; sequencing was by immunoSEQ multiplex PCR. The data hold about 680,000 clones, with roughly 90% observed a single time. A remark on this clone: What it binds is not known.

The study, taken as a whole, reports: The placebo group had lower spike-specific TCR breadth than the vaccine recipients did.

Treatment of the sample: some 19 received Ad26.COV2.S at low or high dose, single or two shots; about 5 received placebo; per-sample allocation not given. Sampling happened 63 days after the first vaccine or placebo injection. Ad26.COV2.S expressed prefusion-stabilized spike from the original Wuhan strain. The starting material was peripheral blood, obtained in a trial of Ad26.COV2.S vaccine versus placebo. The chain couples TRBV5-1 to TRBJ2-1; TRBD1 is a possible D gene (6 bases). The TCR originated in a person between 18 and 60 years old who received the Ad26.COV2.S COVID-19 vaccine or a placebo. CDR3 region: CASSPQGSSYNEQFF. The DNA for the CDR3 is TGCGCCAGCAGCCCCCAGGGGAGCTCCTACAATGAGCAGTTCTTC. Complete variable domain (other parts from reference TRBV5-1 and TRBJ2-1): KAGVTQTPRYLIKTRGQQVTLSCSPISGHRSVSWYQQTPGQGLQFLFEYFSETQRNKGNFPGRFSGRQFSNSRSEMNVSTLELGDSALYLCASSPQGSSYNEQFFGPGTRLTVL.